The clone carrying this T cell receptor (beta chain) has only a few counts. Its antigen is unidentified. The sample is drawn from a study of graft-versus-host responses after intestinal transplantation. Across the study: Each patient got anti-thymocyte globulin induction, then tacrolimus and steroids for two to four years. Whole-study results and caveats: Recipient bone marrow held GvH clones, some seen earlier in ileum or blood. The highest levels of circulating GvH clones went along with early declines in HvG clones after transplant.

The assay was immunoSEQ multiplex PCR, and TCRdb's table has in-frame clones only and misses some. The sample contains approximately 3,200 clones, 85% to 95% of which appear only once. Trimming removed 1 base at V and 3 bases at J, with 10 bases between. The CDR3 is made up of 14 amino acids. Germline CDR1 is SGHTA and CDR2 is FQGTGA. The material was bone marrow, obtained around 350 days after transplant. This TCR came from a human patient who received an intestinal transplant, so some T cells may come from the graft donor. The rearrangement joins TRBV7-3 to TRBJ2-7, with D perhaps being TRBD1 or TRBD2 (5 bases each). The CDR3 DNA sequence: TGTGCCAGCAGCTTAAGTGGGGGAAGCTACGAGCAGTACTTC. This sequence encodes CASSLSGGSYEQYF.